Below are 20 T cell receptor beta chains sequenced from a single sample in a study of blood T cell repertoires in COVID-19. TCRdb's table, derived via immunoSEQ multiplex PCR, lists solely in-frame clones and lacks some. The table records 280,000 or so clones, more than 75% of them present only once. Sequenced input: peripheral blood. All receptors derive from a woman aged 25 to 39 who had recovered from COVID-19.

The V gene is TRBV4-1, the J gene TRBJ2-1, with D unresolved. The V and J ends lost 2 bases and 10 bases respectively, with 12 bases between them. The V gene's germline CDR1 is MGHRA and CDR2 YSYEKL. The CDR3 is 13 amino acids. The CDR3 reads CASSQILTGEQFF. The CDR3 coding sequence is TGCGCCAGCAGCCAAATCTTGACTGGCGAGCAGTTCTTC.

The V call is TRBV2, the J call TRBJ2-7; TRBD1 matches at 7 bases. Germline V lookup: CDR1 SNHLY, CDR2 FYNNEI. V trimming: 7 bases; J trimming: 2 bases; junction bases outside the gene matches: 2. This CDR3 region has 12 residues. The CDR3 nucleotides are TGTGCCAGCAAGGGGGCGACCTACGAGCAGTACTTC. It specifies CASKGATYEQYF.

V gene TRBV7-6 combines with J gene TRBJ1-5; tentatively, D is TRBD1 (6 bases). V lost 1 base and J lost 6, with 13 bases in between. The CDR3 is 15 amino acids. Per the germline V gene, CDR1 is SGHVS and CDR2 is FNYEAQ. The CDR3 DNA sequence: TGTGCCAGCAGCTTAGTGGCAGGGGAGGGTCAGCCCCAGCATTTT. Its protein is CASSLVAGEGQPQHF.

V and J are TRBV19 and TRBJ2-7; tentative D call: TRBD2 (5 bases). The length of the CDR3 is 17 residues. Germline V gives CDR1 LNHDA, CDR2 SQIVND (reference sequence). Trimming left V 3 bases short and J 0 bases short, with 18 bases between. The CDR3 sequence is CASSIPGGAGRSYEQYF. The CDR3 DNA reads TGTGCCAGTAGTATCCCAGGAGGTGCTGGCCGCTCCTACGAGCAGTACTTC.

The rearrangement uses TRBV9 and TRBJ1-3; D might be TRBD1 (6 bases). V gave up 0 bases and J gave up 8 bases, with 12 bases separating them. CDR1 is SGDLS and CDR2 is YYNGEE in the germline V gene. The CDR3 covers 14 residues. CDR3 nucleotide sequence: TGTGCCAGCAGCGTAGACAGGGACGAGGACACCATATATTTT. Its protein is CASSVDRDEDTIYF.

This chain links TRBV19 with TRBJ2-5; tentative D call: TRBD2 (6 bases). The CDR3 covers 16 residues. The ends were cut back, 5 bases at V and 4 bases at J, with 20 bases in the middle. Per germline, CDR1 LNHDA and CDR2 SQIVND (reference sequence). CDR3 DNA sequence: TGTGCCAGTAGTCCCGGTCTAGGTAGGGGAGGAGAGACCCAGTACTTC. Encoded protein: CASSPGLGRGGETQYF.

V is TRBV28 and J is TRBJ1-5; 9 bases match TRBD1. CDR3 length: 15 residues. V lost 5 bases to trimming and J lost 4 bases; unmatched junction nucleotides: 6. The V gene's germline CDR1 is MDHEN and CDR2 SYDVKM. The CDR3 nucleotides are TGTGCCAGCAGTCTGAGACAGGGGGGGAATCAGCCCCAGCATTTT. This translates into CASSLRQGGNQPQHF.

This rearrangement joins TRBV4-3 to TRBJ1-1, with D uncertain. The V end was cut by 4 bases, the J end by 1 base, with 13 bases between. Germline V gene lookup returns CDR1 LGHNA and CDR2 YSLEER. This CDR3 is built from 15 residues. The CDR3, as DNA: TGCGCCAGCAGCCTGTCTGGGCAGGCGAACACTGAAGCTTTCTTT. Translated: CASSLSGQANTEAFF.

J is TRBJ2-1 and V is TRBV6-5; tentative D call: TRBD1 (6 bases). V was pared by 4 bases and J by 4 bases, with 14 bases between. This CDR3 has 15 amino acids. Germline values: CDR1 MNHEY, CDR2 SVGAGI. This chain's CDR3 is CASSLTGPVYNEQFF. Written as DNA, the CDR3 is TGTGCCAGCAGTTTAACAGGGCCGGTTTACAATGAGCAGTTCTTC.

The chain uses TRBV5-1 and TRBJ1-6, with 8 bases fitting TRBD1. V trimming: 2 bases; J trimming: 10 bases; junction bases outside the gene matches: 8. The germline V gene has CDR1 SGHRS and CDR2 YFSETQ. CDR3 length: 15 amino acids. The CDR3 sequence is CASSFKGQESSPLHF. The CDR3 nucleotides are TGCGCCAGCAGCTTCAAGGGACAGGAAAGCTCACCCCTCCACTTT. Drawing the rest from reference TRBV5-1 and TRBJ1-6, the complete variable domain is KAGVTQTPRYLIKTRGQQVTLSCSPISGHRSVSWYQQTPGQGLQFLFEYFSETQRNKGNFPGRFSGRQFSNSRSEMNVSTLELGDSALYLCASSFKGQESSPLHFGNGTRLTVT.

The V and J genes are TRBV19 and TRBJ1-1; weak D call: TRBD1 (6 bases). From germline, CDR1 is LNHDA and CDR2 SQIVND (reference sequence). V lost 9 bases to trimming and J lost 11 bases, with 19 bases between them. The CDR3 extends over 12 amino acids. The CDR3 bases are TGTGCCAGCTCACAGGACAGCCGGTTTGCTTTCTTT. This codes for CASSQDSRFAFF.

This clone appeared once. The CDR3 nucleotides are TGTGCCAGCAGCCAAGATCGCGATGGCTACACCTTC. It is translated as CASSQDRDGYTF. The chain uses TRBV14 and TRBJ1-2, with no clear D. The CDR3 is 12 amino acids. V was cut by 0 bases and J by 6 bases, with 5 bases left in between. Germline values: CDR1 SGHDN, CDR2 FVKESK.

The chain combines TRBV2 with TRBJ2-5, with D tentatively TRBD2 (6 bases). The CDR3 has 14 amino acids. Trimming shortened V by 5 bases and J by 4 bases, and 14 bases separated the two germline ends. In germline, CDR1 is SNHLY, CDR2 FYNNEI. The CDR3 loop is CASSTILEGETQYF. The CDR3 DNA follows: TGTGCCAGCAGTACCATATTGGAGGGAGAGACCCAGTACTTC.

This chain uses TRBV9 with TRBJ2-1; no clear D gene. Germline lookup yields CDR1 SGDLS and CDR2 YYNGEE. V shed 2 bases and J shed 4 bases, with 7 bases lying between them. The CDR3 spans 13 residues. This CDR3 reads CASSVGSYNEQFF. The CDR3 region has the DNA TGTGCCAGCAGCGTGGGCTCGTACAATGAGCAGTTCTTC.

This rearrangement joins TRBV5-1 to TRBJ1-6; perhaps TRBD1 as D (5 bases). V gave up 0 bases and J gave up 7 bases, with 5 bases separating them. CDR1 is SGHRS, CDR2 YFSETQ, per germline. The CDR3 sequence is 13 residues long. Here the CDR3 DNA reads TGCGCCAGCAGCTTGGAGGGGAATTCACCCCTCCACTTT. The encoded protein is CASSLEGNSPLHF.

This clone was counted a single time. The genes are TRBV3-1 (or the pseudogene TRBV3-2) and TRBJ2-7, with 7 positions matching TRBD1. Germline lookup yields CDR1 LGHDT and CDR2 YNNKEL (reference sequence). V dropped 4 bases and J dropped 0; count of bases not matched to a gene: 9. The CDR3 runs to 16 residues. CDR3 nucleotide sequence: TGTGCCAGCAGCCGAAAATTAGACAGGGCCTCCTACGAGCAGTACTTC. Translated: CASSRKLDRASYEQYF.

J is TRBJ2-1 and V is TRBV10-3; no reliable D call. This CDR3 has 18 residues. Germline values: CDR1 ENHRY, CDR2 SYGVKD. V was trimmed by 0 bases and J by 0 bases, leaving 15 bases between them. CDR3 protein: CAISESNLARSSYNEQFF. In DNA, the CDR3 is TGTGCCATCAGTGAGTCGAATCTGGCCCGGAGCTCCTACAATGAGCAGTTCTTC.

This clone was observed a handful of times. The chain combines TRBV29-1 with TRBJ2-7; D unclear. The V end lost 7 bases, the J end lost 6 bases, and 16 bases lay between the germline ends. Germline values: CDR1 SQVTM, CDR2 ANQGSEA. The CDR3 contains 12 residues. The CDR3 spells CSGMTRPGEQYF. CDR3 coding DNA: TGCAGCGGCATGACTCGCCCCGGCGAGCAGTACTTC.

The chain uses TRBV19 and TRBJ1-6, with a tentative D call TRBD1 (6 bases). The CDR3 totals 16 residues. Trimming cost V 8 bases and J 0 bases, with 14 bases left between them. CDR1 and CDR2 (germline): LNHDA, SQIVND (reference sequence). This chain's CDR3 is CASGQGQSSYNSPLHF. The CDR3 nucleotides are TGTGCCAGTGGGCAGGGGCAGAGCTCCTATAATTCACCCCTCCACTTT.

The rearrangement joins TRBV2 to TRBJ2-5; D may be TRBD1 (5 bases). The V end was cut by 3 bases, the J end by 5 bases, with 7 bases between. The CDR3 length is 12 residues. CDR1 SNHLY and CDR2 FYNNEI come from the germline V gene. The CDR3 bases are TGTGCCAGCAGTGACAACAGGGAGACCCAGTACTTC. Amino acids: CASSDNRETQYF.